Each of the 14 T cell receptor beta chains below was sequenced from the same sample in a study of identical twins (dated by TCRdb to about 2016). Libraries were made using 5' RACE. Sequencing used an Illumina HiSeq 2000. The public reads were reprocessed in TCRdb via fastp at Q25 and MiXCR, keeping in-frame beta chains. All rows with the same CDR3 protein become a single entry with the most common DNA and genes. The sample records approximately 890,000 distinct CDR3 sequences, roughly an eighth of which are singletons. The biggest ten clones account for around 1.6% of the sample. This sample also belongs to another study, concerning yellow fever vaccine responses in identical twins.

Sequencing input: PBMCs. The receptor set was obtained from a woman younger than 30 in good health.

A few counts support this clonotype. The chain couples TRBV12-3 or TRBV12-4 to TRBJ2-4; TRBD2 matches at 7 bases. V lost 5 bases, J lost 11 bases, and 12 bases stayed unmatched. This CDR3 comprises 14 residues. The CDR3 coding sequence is TGTGCCAGCAGTCCTAATCGAGCGGGGAACCTTCAGTACTTC. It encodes CASSPNRAGNLQYF.

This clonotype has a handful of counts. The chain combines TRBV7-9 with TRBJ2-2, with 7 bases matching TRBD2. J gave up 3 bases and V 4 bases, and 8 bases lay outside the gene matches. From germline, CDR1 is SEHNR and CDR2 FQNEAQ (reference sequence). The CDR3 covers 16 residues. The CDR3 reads CASSSPASGYTGELFF. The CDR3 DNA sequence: TGTGCCAGCAGCTCCCCTGCTAGCGGTTACACCGGGGAGCTGTTTTTT. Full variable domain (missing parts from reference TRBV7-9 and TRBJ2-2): DTGVSQNPRHKITKRGQNVTFRCDPISEHNRLYWYRQTLGQGPEFLTYFQNEAQLEKSRLLSDRFSAERPKGSFSTLEIQRTEQGDSAMYLCASSSPASGYTGELFFGEGSRLTVL.

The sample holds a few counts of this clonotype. This chain's CDR3 is CASGRQLNQPQHF. The CDR3 DNA reads TGTGCCAGCGGGCGACAGCTAAATCAGCCCCAGCATTTT. The chain carries TRBV6-1 and TRBJ1-5, with D possibly matching TRBD1 (5 bases). This CDR3 is built from 13 residues. Germline V gives CDR1 MNHNS, CDR2 SASEGT. V dropped 8 bases and J dropped 4 bases, with 12 bases sitting between them.

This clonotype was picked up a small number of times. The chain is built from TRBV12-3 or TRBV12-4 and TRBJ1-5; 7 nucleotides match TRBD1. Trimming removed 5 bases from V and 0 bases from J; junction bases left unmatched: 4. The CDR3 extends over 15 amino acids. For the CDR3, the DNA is TGTGCCAGCAGTGCACGACAGGGTAGCAATCAGCCCCAGCATTTT. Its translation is CASSARQGSNQPQHF.

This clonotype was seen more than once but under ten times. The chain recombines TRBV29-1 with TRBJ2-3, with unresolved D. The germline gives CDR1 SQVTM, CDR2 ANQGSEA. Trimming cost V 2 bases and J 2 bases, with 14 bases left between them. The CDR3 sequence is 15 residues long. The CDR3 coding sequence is TGCAGCGTTGAATCCTCCCTAGTCGTCACAGATACGCAGTATTTT. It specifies CSVESSLVVTDTQYF.

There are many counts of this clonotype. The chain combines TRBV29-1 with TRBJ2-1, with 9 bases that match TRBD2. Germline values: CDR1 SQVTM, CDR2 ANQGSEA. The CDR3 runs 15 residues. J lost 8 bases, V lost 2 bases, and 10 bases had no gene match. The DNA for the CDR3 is TGCAGCGTTGAAAATCTTAGCGGGAGTTTCGATGAGCAGTTCTTC. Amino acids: CSVENLSGSFDEQFF.

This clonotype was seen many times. The CDR3 loop reads CASSRQSRGDSPLHF. The CDR3 DNA is TGTGCCAGCAGCCGCCAATCCCGTGGCGATTCACCCCTCCACTTT. The V gene is TRBV7-2, the J gene TRBJ1-6; unclear D gene. The ends were cut back, 5 bases at V and 8 bases at J, with 16 bases in the middle. The CDR3 extends over 15 amino acids. Germline CDR1 and CDR2: SGHTA and FQGNSA.

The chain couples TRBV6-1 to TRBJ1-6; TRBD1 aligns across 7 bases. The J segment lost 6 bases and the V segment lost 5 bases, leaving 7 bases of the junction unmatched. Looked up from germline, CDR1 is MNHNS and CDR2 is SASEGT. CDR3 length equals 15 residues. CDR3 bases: TGTGCCAGCAGTAGAAGACAGGGCTCTAATTCACCCCTCCACTTT. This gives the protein CASSRRQGSNSPLHF.

Here the CDR3 reads CATSRDLTGANVLTF. The DNA of the CDR3 is TGTGCCACCAGCAGAGATCTCACTGGGGCCAACGTCCTGACTTTC. This chain uses TRBV15 with TRBJ2-6, with D uncertain. The CDR3 spans 15 residues. CDR1 and CDR2 from the germline V gene are LNHNV and YYDKDF (reference sequence). The ends were cut back, 0 bases at V and 2 bases at J, with 5 bases in the middle.

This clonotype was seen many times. As DNA, the CDR3 is TGTGCCAGCAGCTTAGGAAGTACGGGACAGAGGGCACCTGAAGCTTTCTTT. Translated, it gives CASSLGSTGQRAPEAFF. This chain uses TRBV7-9 with TRBJ1-1; 7 nucleotides align to TRBD1. The germline gives CDR1 SEHNR, CDR2 FQNEAQ (reference sequence). This CDR3 spans 17 amino acids. The J segment lost 6 bases and the V segment lost 1 base, leaving 14 bases of the junction unmatched.

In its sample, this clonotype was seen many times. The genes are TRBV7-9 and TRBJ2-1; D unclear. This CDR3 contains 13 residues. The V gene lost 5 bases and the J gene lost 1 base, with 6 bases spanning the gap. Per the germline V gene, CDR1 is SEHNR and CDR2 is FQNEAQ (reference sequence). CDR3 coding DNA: TGTGCCAGCAGCCCTAGGTCCTACAATGAGCAGTTCTTC. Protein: CASSPRSYNEQFF.

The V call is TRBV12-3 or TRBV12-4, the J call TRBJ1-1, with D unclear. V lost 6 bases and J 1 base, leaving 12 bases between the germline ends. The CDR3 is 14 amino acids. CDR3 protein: CASSPRAGNTEAFF. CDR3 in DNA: TGTGCCAGCAGCCCGAGGGCGGGGAACACTGAAGCTTTCTTT.

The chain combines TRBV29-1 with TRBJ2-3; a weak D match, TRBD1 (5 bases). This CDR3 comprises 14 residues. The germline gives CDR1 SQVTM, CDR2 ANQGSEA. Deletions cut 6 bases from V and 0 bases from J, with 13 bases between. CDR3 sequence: CSVETGASTDTQYF. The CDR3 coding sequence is TGCAGCGTGGAGACTGGGGCTAGCACAGATACGCAGTATTTT.

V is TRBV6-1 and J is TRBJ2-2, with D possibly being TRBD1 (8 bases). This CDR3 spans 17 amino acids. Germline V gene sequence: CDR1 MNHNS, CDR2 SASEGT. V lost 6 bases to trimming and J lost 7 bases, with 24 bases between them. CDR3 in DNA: TGTGCCAGCAGCCGCCTCTCTAGCGGCGGGACAGGCGGGGAGCTGTTTTTT. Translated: CASSRLSSGGTGGELFF.